The 4 T cell receptor beta chains below come from one sample, sequenced in a study of cytomegalovirus exposure and HLA in healthy donors. 60 Vbeta and 13 Jbeta primers were used in PCR. Some clones are missing from TCRdb's copy, which holds only in-frame ones; the method was immunoSEQ multiplex PCR. The data show around 180,000 clones, with around three quarters seen just once and around 5.7% held by the top ten. Input material: PBMCs. The source is a man aged 35 to 55 in good health and CMV-seronegative.

The chain carries TRBV7-2 and TRBJ2-5, with D maybe TRBD2 (5 bases). The V end was cut by 4 bases, the J end by 4 bases, with 13 bases between. This CDR3 has 14 residues. The V gene's germline CDR1 is SGHTA and CDR2 FQGNSA. DNA of the CDR3: TGTGCCAGCAGCTACCCGGACGGGATAGAGACCCAGTACTTC. Amino acid sequence: CASSYPDGIETQYF. Combining the CDR3 with reference TRBV7-2 and TRBJ2-5 gives the whole variable domain GAGVSQSPSNKVTEKGKDVELRCDPISGHTALYWYRQSLGQGLEFLIYFQGNSAPDKSGLPSDRFSAERTGGSVSTLTIQRTQQEDSAVYLCASSYPDGIETQYFGPGTRLLVL.

This chain links TRBV7-3 with TRBJ1-4; 7 bases line up with TRBD1. Germline-derived CDR1 and CDR2 are SGHTA and FQGTGA. The CDR3 has 16 residues. Unmatched junction bases numbered 16, after V lost 7 bases and J lost 8 bases. The chain's CDR3 is CASNQITGDPSEKLFF. In DNA form, the CDR3 reads TGTGCCAGCAACCAGATAACAGGGGACCCATCAGAAAAACTGTTTTTT. Full variable domain (missing parts from reference TRBV7-3 and TRBJ1-4): GAGVSQTPSNKVTEKGKYVELRCDPISGHTALYWYRQSLGQGPEFLIYFQGTGAADDSGLPNDRFFAVRPEGSVSTLKIQRTERGDSAVYLCASNQITGDPSEKLFFGSGTQLSVL.

The CDR3 protein is CAISEPLVDTQYF. Written as DNA, the CDR3 is TGTGCCATCAGTGAGCCGTTAGTAGATACGCAGTATTTT. This chain joins TRBV10-3 and TRBJ2-3; D gene uncertain. CDR3 length: 13 residues. Trimming took 2 bases from V and 5 from J, leaving 8 bases between them. The germline CDR1 and CDR2 sequences are ENHRY and SYGVKD.

The chain links TRBV7-9 to TRBJ1-1, with TRBD1 matching 11 bases. The CDR3 spans 19 residues. The germline V gene encodes CDR1 SEHNR and CDR2 FQNEAQ (reference sequence). V lost 7 bases, J lost 0 bases, and 16 bases stayed unmatched. This chain's CDR3 is CASTQLGFWDRGLNTEAFF. The CDR3 DNA is TGTGCCAGCACCCAATTAGGTTTTTGGGACAGGGGGTTGAACACTGAAGCTTTCTTT.